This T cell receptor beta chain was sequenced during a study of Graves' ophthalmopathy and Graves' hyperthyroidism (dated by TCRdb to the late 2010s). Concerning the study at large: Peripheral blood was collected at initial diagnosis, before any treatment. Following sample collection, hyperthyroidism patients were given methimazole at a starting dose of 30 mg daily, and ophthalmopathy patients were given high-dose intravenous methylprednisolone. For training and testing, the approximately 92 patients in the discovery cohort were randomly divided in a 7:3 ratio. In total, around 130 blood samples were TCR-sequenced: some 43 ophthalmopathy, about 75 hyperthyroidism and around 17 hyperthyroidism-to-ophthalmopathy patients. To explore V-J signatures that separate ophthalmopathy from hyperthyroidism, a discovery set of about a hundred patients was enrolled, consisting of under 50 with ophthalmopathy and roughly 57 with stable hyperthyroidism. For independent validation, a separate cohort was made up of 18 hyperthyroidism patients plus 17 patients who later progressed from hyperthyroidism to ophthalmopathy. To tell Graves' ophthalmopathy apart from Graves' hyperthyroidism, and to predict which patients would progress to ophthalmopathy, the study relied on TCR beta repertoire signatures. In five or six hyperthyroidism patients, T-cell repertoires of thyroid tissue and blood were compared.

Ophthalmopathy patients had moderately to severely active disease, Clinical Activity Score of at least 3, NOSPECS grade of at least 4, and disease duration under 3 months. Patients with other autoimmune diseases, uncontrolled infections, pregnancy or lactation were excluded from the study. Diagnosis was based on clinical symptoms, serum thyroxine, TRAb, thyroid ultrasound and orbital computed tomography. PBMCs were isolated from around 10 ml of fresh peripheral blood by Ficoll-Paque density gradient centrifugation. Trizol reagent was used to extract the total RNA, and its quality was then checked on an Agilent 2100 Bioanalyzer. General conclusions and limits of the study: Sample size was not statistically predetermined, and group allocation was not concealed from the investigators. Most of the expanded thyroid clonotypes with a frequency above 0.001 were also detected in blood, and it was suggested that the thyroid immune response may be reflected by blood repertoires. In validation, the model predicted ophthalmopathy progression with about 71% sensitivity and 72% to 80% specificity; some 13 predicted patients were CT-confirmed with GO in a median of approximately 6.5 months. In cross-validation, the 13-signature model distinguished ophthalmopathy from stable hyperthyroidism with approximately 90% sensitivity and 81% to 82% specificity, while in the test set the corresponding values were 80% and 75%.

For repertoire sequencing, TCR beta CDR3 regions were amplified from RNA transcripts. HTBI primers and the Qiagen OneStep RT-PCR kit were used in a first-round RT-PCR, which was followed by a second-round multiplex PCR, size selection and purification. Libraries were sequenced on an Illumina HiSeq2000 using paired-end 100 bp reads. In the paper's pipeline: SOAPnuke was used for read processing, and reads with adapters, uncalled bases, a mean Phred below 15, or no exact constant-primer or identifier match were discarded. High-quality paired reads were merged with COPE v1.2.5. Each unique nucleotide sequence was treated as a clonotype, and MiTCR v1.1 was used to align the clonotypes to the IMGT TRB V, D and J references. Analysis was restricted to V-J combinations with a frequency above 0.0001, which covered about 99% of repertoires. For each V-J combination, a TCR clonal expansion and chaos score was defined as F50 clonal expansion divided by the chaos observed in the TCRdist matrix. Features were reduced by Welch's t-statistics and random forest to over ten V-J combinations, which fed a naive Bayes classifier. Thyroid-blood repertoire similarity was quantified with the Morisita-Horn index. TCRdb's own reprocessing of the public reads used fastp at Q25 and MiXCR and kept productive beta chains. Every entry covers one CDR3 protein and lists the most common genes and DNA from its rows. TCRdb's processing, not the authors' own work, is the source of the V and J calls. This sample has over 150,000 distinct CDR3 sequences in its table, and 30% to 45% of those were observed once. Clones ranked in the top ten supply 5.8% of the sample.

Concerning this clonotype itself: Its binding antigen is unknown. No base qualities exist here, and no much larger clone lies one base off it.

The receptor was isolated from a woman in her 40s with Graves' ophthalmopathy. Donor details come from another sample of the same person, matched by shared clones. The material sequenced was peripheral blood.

The nucleotide sequence reads as follows: TGTGCCACCAGCATTCGGGACAGGGGATCGGAGACCCAGTACTTC. This sequence encodes CATSIRDRGSETQYF. The chain was built from TRBV15 and TRBJ2-5; TRBD1 fits 10 bases in the junction. Ends trimmed: V by 4 bases, J by 5 bases; bases unmatched to a gene: 7. In the germline V gene (reference sequence), CDR1 corresponds to LNHNV and CDR2 to YYDKDF. Its CDR3 holds 15 amino acids, cysteine through phenylalanine. Only the CDR3 DNA stays, 45 bases, in frame from base 1. With all but the CDR3 taken from the reference TRBV15 and TRBJ2-5 genes, the full variable domain is: DAMVIQNPRYQVTQFGKPVTLSCSQTLNHNVMYWYQQKSSQAPKLLFHYYDKDFNNEADTPDNFQSRRPNTSFCFLDIRSPGLGDTAMYLCATSIRDRGSETQYFGPGTRLLVL.